The 25 T cell receptor beta chains reported below all come from one sample, sequenced in a study of cytomegalovirus exposure and HLA in healthy donors. Primers for the PCR totalled 60 Vbeta and 13 Jbeta. Clones were sequenced by immunoSEQ multiplex PCR, and TCRdb holds only the in-frame ones, with some missing. This sample has over 150,000 clones, with roughly 75% found just once. The specimen was PBMCs. The receptors here all came from a male donor in good health and CMV-seronegative.

The chain recombines TRBV4-1 with TRBJ2-2; TRBD1 matches at 7 bases. The CDR3 runs to 17 residues. The junction had 6 bases not matched to a gene; V was cut back by 2 bases and J by 0 bases. Germline CDR1 is MGHRA and CDR2 is YSYEKL. The CDR3: CASSQHTGTANTGELFF. The CDR3 coding sequence is TGCGCCAGCAGCCAACATACCGGGACAGCGAACACCGGGGAGCTGTTTTTT.

The chain has TRBV5-4 and TRBJ1-4; 7 nucleotides match TRBD1. Losses at the gene ends were 4 bases for V and 8 bases for J; bases not matched to a gene: 8. The CDR3 loop spans 14 amino acids. Germline CDR1 is SGHNT and CDR2 is YYREEE (reference sequence). The CDR3 nucleotides are TGTGCCAGCAGCACCCAGGGGGTGGGAGAAAAACTGTTTTTT. Protein product: CASSTQGVGEKLFF. Using reference TRBV5-4 and TRBJ1-4 for the parts outside the CDR3, the full variable domain is ETGVTQSPTHLIKTRGQQVTLRCSSQSGHNTVSWYQQALGQGPQFIFQYYREEENGRGNFPPRFSGLQFPNYSSELNVNALELDDSALYLCASSTQGVGEKLFFGSGTQLSVL.

This clone has a handful of counts. The rearrangement links TRBV5-4 to TRBJ1-3; D might be TRBD1 (5 bases). Germline CDR1 is SGHNT and CDR2 is YYREEE (reference sequence). The V gene lost 2 bases and the J gene lost 3 bases, with 9 bases spanning the gap. The CDR3 runs 14 residues. The CDR3 DNA sequence: TGTGCCAGCAGCTTCGGCAGGGATGGAAACACCATATATTTT. Protein: CASSFGRDGNTIYF. Variable domain in full (rest from reference TRBV5-4 and TRBJ1-3): ETGVTQSPTHLIKTRGQQVTLRCSSQSGHNTVSWYQQALGQGPQFIFQYYREEENGRGNFPPRFSGLQFPNYSSELNVNALELDDSALYLCASSFGRDGNTIYFGEGSWLTVV.

The V gene is TRBV9, the J gene TRBJ2-2; no firm D call. V was shortened by 6 bases and J by 0 bases, with 6 bases between the two germline ends. This CDR3 spans 13 amino acids. CDR1 SGDLS and CDR2 YYNGEE come from the germline V gene. CDR3 nucleotide sequence: TGTGCCAGCACCGAGACGAACACCGGGGAGCTGTTTTTT. It is translated as CASTETNTGELFF.

This chain joins TRBV6-1 and TRBJ1-4; TRBD1 is a possible D gene (5 bases). Trimming shortened V by 6 bases and J by 3 bases, and 14 bases separated the two germline ends. Germline CDR1 reads MNHNS; CDR2 reads SASEGT. This CDR3 has 15 residues. The CDR3: CASRPTGFANEKLFF. CDR3 DNA sequence: TGTGCCAGCAGGCCCACAGGTTTCGCTAATGAAAAACTGTTTTTT.

The table lists this clone with a count of one. V is TRBV2 and J is TRBJ1-2, with unresolved D. With 0 bases removed from V and 7 bases from J, the gap between germline ends came to 9 bases. Germline V gene sequence: CDR1 SNHLY, CDR2 FYNNEI. The CDR3 has 13 residues. CDR3 sequence: CASSEALLSGYTF. The CDR3 DNA reads TGTGCCAGCAGTGAAGCGCTTCTATCTGGCTACACCTTC.

The chain has TRBV5-4 and TRBJ2-3, with 9 bases matching TRBD2. The CDR3 totals 16 residues. Germline loops: CDR1 SGHNT, CDR2 YYREEE (reference sequence). V dropped 2 bases and J dropped 3; count of bases not matched to a gene: 7. CDR3 region: CASSFGRGGPTDTQYF. The CDR3 DNA sequence: TGTGCCAGCAGCTTTGGGCGGGGGGGCCCAACAGATACGCAGTATTTT.

The V gene is TRBV9, the J gene TRBJ1-5; possible D gene TRBD1, 5 bases. Germline values: CDR1 SGDLS, CDR2 YYNGEE. The ends were cut back, 7 bases at V and 7 bases at J, with 15 bases in the middle. The CDR3 is 13 amino acids. The chain's CDR3 is CASGLGVGQPQHF. In nucleotides, the CDR3 is TGTGCCAGCGGACTAGGGGTAGGGCAGCCCCAGCATTTT. The full variable domain, rest sourced from reference TRBV9 and TRBJ1-5, is DSGVTQTPKHLITATGQRVTLRCSPRSGDLSVYWYQQSLDQGLQFLIQYYNGEERAKGNILERFSAQQFPDLHSELNLSSLELGDSALYFCASGLGVGQPQHFGDGTRLSIL.

This clone was counted a few times. The chain uses TRBV7-9 and TRBJ1-1; D is possibly TRBD1 (5 bases). V was shortened by 4 bases and J by 4 bases, with 16 bases between the two germline ends. The length of the CDR3 is 15 residues. From germline, CDR1 is SEHNR and CDR2 FQNEAQ (reference sequence). Here the CDR3 reads CASSSSGSGSTEAFF. In nucleotides, the CDR3 is TGTGCCAGCAGCTCCTCAGGGTCCGGGAGCACTGAAGCTTTCTTT.

The chain is built from TRBV2 and TRBJ1-4, with 10 bases aligning to TRBD1. The CDR3 loop spans 13 amino acids. CDR1 and CDR2 from the germline V gene are SNHLY and FYNNEI. The V gene end was trimmed by 7 bases and the J gene end by 7 bases; junction bases not matched to a gene: 3. The CDR3 nucleotides read TGTGCCAGCAACCGGGACAGGGGTGAAAAACTGTTTTTT. Protein sequence: CASNRDRGEKLFF.

The V and J genes are TRBV12-5 and TRBJ2-7, with 7 bases identical to TRBD1. Germline CDR1 reads LGHNT; CDR2 reads FRNRAP. The length of the CDR3 is 12 residues. V shed 10 bases and J 2 bases; nucleotides not matched to a gene: 5. The CDR3 is CATGQDAYEQYF. CDR3 coding DNA: TGTGCTACCGGACAGGACGCCTACGAGCAGTACTTC.

The genes are TRBV6-1 and TRBJ2-6; 7 nucleotides line up with TRBD2. The trim removed 8 bases at V and 0 bases at J, leaving 1 base unmatched. Germline V gives CDR1 MNHNS, CDR2 SASEGT. The CDR3 has 14 amino acids. Here the CDR3 reads CASGGGSGANVLTF. CDR3 DNA sequence: TGTGCCAGCGGGGGGGGCTCTGGGGCCAACGTCCTGACTTTC.

The table lists this clone with a few counts. The chain links TRBV6-1 to TRBJ2-3; maybe TRBD1 (7 bases). Trimming removed 0 bases at V and 10 bases at J, with 8 bases between. Germline CDR1 MNHNS, CDR2 SASEGT. The CDR3 is made up of 12 amino acids. CDR3 sequence: CASSEARGAQYF. The CDR3 DNA reads TGTGCCAGCAGTGAAGCCAGGGGGGCGCAGTATTTT.

The V gene is TRBV19, the J gene TRBJ1-5; TRBD1 agrees at 9 bases. The CDR3 contains 16 residues. With 10 bases clipped from V and 2 bases from J, the junction kept 12 bases outside the gene matches. Germline values: CDR1 LNHDA, CDR2 SQIVND (reference sequence). Written as DNA, the CDR3 is TGTGCCACCACTCCCACGGACAGGGGAGGCAATCAGCCCCAGCATTTT. This codes for CATTPTDRGGNQPQHF.

The table lists this clone with a few counts. The CDR3 DNA sequence: TGTGCCAGCACCCTGACAGGGGGCCGGACTGAAGCTTTCTTT. This encodes CASTLTGGRTEAFF. The chain links TRBV6-6 to TRBJ1-1, with TRBD1 matching 10 bases. The germline V gene has CDR1 MNHNY and CDR2 SVGAGI (reference sequence). V lost 7 bases and J lost 5; bases outside the gene matches: 7. This CDR3 region has 14 residues.

The chain couples TRBV9 to TRBJ2-6; 8 bases are shared with TRBD1. CDR3 length: 18 residues. CDR1 and CDR2 from the germline V gene are SGDLS and YYNGEE. V was clipped by 0 bases and J by 4 bases; unmatched bases: 9. CDR3 nucleotides: TGTGCCAGCAGCGTAGTGGGACAGGACCTACTGGGGGCCAACGTCCTGACTTTC. Translation gives CASSVVGQDLLGANVLTF.

The chain is built from TRBV19 and TRBJ2-7, with 8 bases matching TRBD2. Looked up from germline, CDR1 is LNHDA and CDR2 is SQIVND (reference sequence). V shed 4 bases, J shed 4 bases, and the junction held 12 bases outside the gene matches. This CDR3 is built from 16 residues. The CDR3 loop reads CASSTRSLAGSYEQYF. The CDR3, as DNA: TGTGCCAGTAGTACCCGTAGTCTAGCGGGTTCGTACGAGCAGTACTTC. Full variable domain (rest looked up from reference TRBV19 and TRBJ2-7): DGGITQSPKYLFRKEGQNVTLSCEQNLNHDAMYWYRQDPGQGLRLIYYSQIVNDFQKGDIAEGYSVSREKKESFPLTVTSAQKNPTAFYLCASSTRSLAGSYEQYFGPGTRLTVT.

The gene calls are TRBV9 and TRBJ2-2; 10 bases match TRBD2. The CDR3 extends over 14 amino acids. Trimming cost V 6 bases and J 5 bases; bases outside gene matches: 4. Germline-derived CDR1 and CDR2 are SGDLS and YYNGEE. In DNA form, the CDR3 reads TGTGCCAGCACGGGACTAGCGTCTACCGGGGAGCTGTTTTTT. Amino acids: CASTGLASTGELFF.

This rearrangement joins TRBV5-5 to TRBJ2-7; 9 nucleotides align to TRBD2. The CDR3 is 14 amino acids. The ends lost 1 base at V and 3 bases at J; junction bases unmatched: 2. Germline V gene lookup returns CDR1 SGHKS and CDR2 YYEKEE (reference sequence). DNA of the CDR3: TGTGCCAGCAGCTTGAGTAGCGGGAGCTACGAGCAGTACTTC. Residues: CASSLSSGSYEQYF.

The chain combines TRBV9 with TRBJ2-1; 10 bases map to TRBD2. V was clipped by 1 base and J by 6 bases; unmatched bases: 7. From germline, CDR1 is SGDLS and CDR2 YYNGEE. This CDR3 is 16 amino acids long. DNA for the CDR3: TGTGCCAGCAGCGTACAGAGCGGGGGGGCGGCCAATGAGCAGTTCTTC. It yields the protein CASSVQSGGAANEQFF.

The rearrangement links TRBV10-3 to TRBJ2-1; 9 nucleotides agree with TRBD2. Germline lookup yields CDR1 ENHRY and CDR2 SYGVKD. After removal of 2 bases from V and 9 bases from J, the junction contained 5 bases not matched to a gene. The length of the CDR3 is 14 residues. CDR3 in amino acids: CAISELAGLGEQFF. The CDR3 region has the DNA TGTGCCATCAGTGAGCTAGCGGGATTAGGTGAGCAGTTCTTC.

The chain has TRBV19 and TRBJ1-1; 9 nucleotides align to TRBD1. Germline lookup yields CDR1 LNHDA and CDR2 SQIVND (reference sequence). J lost 4 bases, V lost 9 bases, and 3 bases had no gene match. CDR3 length equals 12 residues. In DNA, the CDR3 is TGTGCCAGCCGGGACAGGGCCACTGAAGCTTTCTTT. This gives the protein CASRDRATEAFF.

The genes are TRBV7-8 and TRBJ1-1; D not certain. Deletions cut 8 bases from V and 7 bases from J, with 11 bases between. The CDR3 extends over 11 amino acids. Germline-derived CDR1 and CDR2 are SGHVS and FQNEAQ. CDR3 loop: CASFLGSEAFF. The CDR3 DNA follows: TGTGCCAGCTTCTTAGGTAGTGAAGCTTTCTTT.

The V call is TRBV21-1, the J call TRBJ2-2; the tabulated D call, TRBD2, remains unverified against the DNA. TRBV21-1 is a recognized pseudogene. CDR3 size: 15 residues. CDR3: CATPRAEGQTGELFF. CDR3 DNA: TGTGCCACCCCCCGGGCCGAGGGCCAGACCGGGGAGCTGTTTTTT.

V is TRBV30 and J is TRBJ2-7, with TRBD1 matching over 7 bases. Germline V gives CDR1 GTSNPN, CDR2 SVGIG (reference sequence). This CDR3 region has 12 residues. The chain's CDR3 is CTLGQSSYEQYF. CDR3 bases: TGTACCTTGGGACAGAGCTCCTACGAGCAGTACTTC. The full variable domain, completed using reference TRBV30 and TRBJ2-7, is SQTIHQWPATLVQPVGSPLSLECTVEGTSNPNLYWYRQAAGRGLQLLFYSVGIGQISSEVPQNLSASRPQDRQFILSSKKLLLSDSGFYLCTLGQSSYEQYFGPGTRLTVT.